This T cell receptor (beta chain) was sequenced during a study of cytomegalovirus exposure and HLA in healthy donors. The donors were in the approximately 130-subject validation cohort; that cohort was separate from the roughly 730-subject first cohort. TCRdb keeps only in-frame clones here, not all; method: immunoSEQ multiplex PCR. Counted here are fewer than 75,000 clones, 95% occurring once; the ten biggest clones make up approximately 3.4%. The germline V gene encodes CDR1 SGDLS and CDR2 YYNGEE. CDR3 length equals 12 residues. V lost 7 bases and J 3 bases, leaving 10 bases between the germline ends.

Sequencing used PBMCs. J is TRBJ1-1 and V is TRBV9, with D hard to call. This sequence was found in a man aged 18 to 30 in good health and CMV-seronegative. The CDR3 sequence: CASGGRYTEAFF. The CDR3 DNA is TGTGCCAGCGGAGGCAGATACACTGAAGCTTTCTTT.